This record looks at one TCR beta chain sequence and its context. Its antigen is still unknown. TCRdb fed the 5' RACE reads into MiXCR, producing one record per CDR3 protein. This table holds 1.5 million to 2 million distinct CDR3 sequences, about 30% found once. The sample is drawn from a study of identical twins. Study-wide results and limits: Beta out-of-frame twin sharing showed a weaker excess. Invariant MAIT and iNKT cells may have partly biased zero-insertion analyses.

This CDR3 region has 13 residues. Germline CDR1 LNHDA, CDR2 SQIVND (reference sequence). The V end was cut by 6 bases, the J end by 6 bases, with 13 bases between. This receptor was taken from a newborn girl in good health. The V and J genes are TRBV19 and TRBJ2-3; D gene ambiguous. The sequenced sample was cord blood. The CDR3: CASSRFTTDTQYF. In DNA, the CDR3 is TGTGCCAGTAGCCGATTTACTACGGATACGCAGTATTTT.